The entry below describes one T cell receptor beta chain. The clone's antigen remains unknown. Base qualities were left out, and no much larger clone turns up one base away. The CDR3 regions of human TCRbeta chains were analyzed by immunosequencing. The study's processing was this. Repertoire TCRs were matched against a reference library of SARS-CoV-2-specific TCRs generated with the MIRA antigen-specificity platform. Breadth was defined as the fraction of unique TCRs that were SARS-CoV-2-associated. Depth was defined as the fraction of total T cells that were SARS-CoV-2-associated. Each spike-specific TCR was assigned to its reactive spike region and to a CD4 or CD8 class using the MIRA data. Log10-transformed breadth and depth values were compared by one-way ANOVA with Sidak's multiple comparisons tests. The table was pulled from immuneACCESS by TCRdb, which kept in-frame rearrangements only. Such tables lose some clones; where checked, under half of the loss comes from unresolved V genes, and the rest has no known cause. The V and J calls and clone size were taken over from that table, and D and trimming were inferred from the DNA. The sample table records around 67,000 clones; approximately 83% of these occur just once. The ten top clones hold under 8% of the sample.

The time point label, as the study defines it: about 28 days (+/-7) after the second vaccine dose. AZD1222 recipients with second doses at about 4 weeks or about 12 weeks were pooled, because spike-specific TCR depth and breadth did not differ between schedules. Vaccinee samples were obtained from the UK trials COV001 and COV002, which included a single-blind randomized controlled phase 2/3 trial of AZD1222 (ChAdOx1 nCoV-19) in healthy adults. Trial participant PBMC samples were collected at day 0 and day 28 after the second dose for TCRbeta chain sequencing. The sample comes from a study of T cell responses to AZD1222 COVID-19 vaccine (dated by TCRdb to the early 2020s). For the study in its entirety: A total of 230 or so trial participants underwent TCR sequencing, of whom 207 received two doses of AZD1222 and about 25 received two doses of the MenACWY control vaccine. Trial participants were enrolled by age into subgroups of 18-55, 56-69 and 70-plus years, and 148, 28 and 57 TCR-sequenced participants, respectively, were included in these subgroups. Points the paper makes about the study in general: No day 14 peak-response samples were available, so repertoires were characterized only after the peak T cell response. In the small 56-69-year group, the increase in depth fell short of significance, most likely because of low power. Conclusions about previously exposed vaccinees are limited because only six or seven AZD1222 recipients were SARS-CoV-2 seropositive at baseline. Vaccine-associated CD4 TCRs spanned the whole spike protein, with dominant responses in regions 160-218 and 743-854. Participants were mostly white British and included more females than males, and it was suggested by the authors that clonal diversity may have been underestimated. Nearly half of unique spike-specific TCRs reportedly recognized epitopes outside regions mutated in the B.1.351 and B.1.1.7 variants. After two AZD1222 doses, both the breadth and the depth of spike-specific TCRs were significantly higher than at day 0 and than in MenACWY recipients.

V and J are truncated by 5 bases and 5 bases respectively, leaving an intervening sequence of 16 bases. The cysteine opens and the phenylalanine closes a CDR3 of 15 amino acids. Left in the record is the CDR3 DNA by itself, 45 bases read in frame from the first base. CDR1 is given as LGHDT and CDR2 as YNNKEL, both from the germline V gene (reference sequence). The chain employs TRBV3-1 (or the pseudogene TRBV3-2) and TRBJ2-1, with the D gene call left open. The receptor's source is an adult who received the AZD1222 COVID-19 vaccine. Sequenced material: peripheral blood, taken 28 days after the second AZD1222 dose. The CDR3 amino acid sequence is: CASSSQLGRNNEQFF. The nucleotide sequence is TGTGCCAGCAGCTCGCAGTTAGGGCGGAACAATGAGCAGTTCTTC.